This TCR beta chain is from a study of T cell responses to AZD1222 COVID-19 vaccine. CDR3 size: 15 residues. The germline V and J ends were trimmed by 1 base and 5 bases, with 12 bases remaining between them. Germline values: CDR1 SSHAT, CDR2 FNYEAQ (reference sequence). Here immunoSEQ multiplex PCR was the method, and the copy in TCRdb shows in-frame clones only, minus some. This table holds some 150,000 clones, about 92% found once. The receptor's source is an adult in good health. V usage is TRBV7-7 and J usage is TRBJ2-1; D not certain. The source was peripheral blood, collected on day 0 of AZD1222 vaccination. The CDR3 is CASSLDLGFHNEQFF. CDR3 DNA: TGTGCCAGCAGCTTAGACCTCGGCTTCCACAATGAGCAGTTCTTC.